The sequence of this T cell receptor (beta chain) was determined in a study of cytomegalovirus exposure and HLA in healthy donors (dated by TCRdb to the late 2010s). For the wider study: According to an earlier analysis of 550 to 750 of the donors, some 180 million T cells yielded 95 million to 140 million unique TCR beta sequences and 276 Gb of sequence data. Roughly five DR-DQ haplotypes were handled as single units for association and clustering, since linkage in the cohort was strong. To predict cytomegalovirus infection status, the study brought together high-throughput TCR immunosequencing, statistical association of individual TCRs with disease status, and machine learning. The number of donors typed differed by locus, with roughly 629-640 for A, B, C, DRB1 and DQB1, roughly 520 for DQA1, about 610 for DPA1, and 400 to 490 for DPB1. A later genetic analysis used genome-wide SNP genotypes for about 65% of the roughly 670 donors, treating that subset as a discovery cohort. Of the 300 to 450 genotyped donors, approximately 83% fell in the genetic ancestry cluster associated with self-reported Caucasian donors. The study aimed to test whether signatures of past pathogen exposure could be identified by cataloging public T cell receptors. Every discovery cohort repertoire had been produced on one sequencing platform. An early release covering roughly 640 HLA-typed donors comprised approximately 300 gigabases of sequencing data and around 85 million unique TCR sequences. Donor age, sex, ethnicity and CMV serostatus were compiled together with the repertoire data. Rather than using new phenotypic data, the later analysis identified candidate immune exposures from TCR beta sequences and from how often those sequences occurred across donors. A later analysis re-analyzed previously published TCR beta repertoires from 550 to 700 donors and added high-resolution HLA genotyping to study TCR occurrence patterns. The study profiled the T cell repertoires of 666 subjects by immunosequencing and related them to cytomegalovirus serostatus. Among roughly 400 genotyped donors of the cohort, an average of roughly 230,000 unique TCR beta nucleotide sequences was sequenced per donor, of which about 19% were non-productive. An earlier analysis of 500 to 650 of the donors applied high-throughput TCR beta sequencing to assess whether each TCR beta V gene segment acted as functional or pseudogenic. HLA typing included class I and class II loci at four-digit resolution. Besides the first cohort of around 700 subjects, a separate validation cohort made up of roughly 120 different subjects was used.

Trimming leaves V shorter by 5 bases and J shorter by 8 bases, with the junction holding 4 bases beyond the gene matches. The CDR3, cysteine through phenylalanine, is 14 amino acids long. The CDR3 DNA has 42 bases and is translated from base 1. According to the germline V gene (reference sequence), CDR1 reads MNHEY and CDR2 reads SMNVEV. Study-wide findings and limitations: In this cohort, only TCR beta chains were sequenced, and detectable features were limited by the absence of alpha or paired-chain data. HLA typing was unavailable for some donors at each locus, so association tests used only the typed subset. Broadly in line with IMGT annotations, most TCR beta V segments showed up in productive rearrangements about 87% or about 30% of the time in an earlier analysis of approximately 600 of the donors. A later analysis found that HLA-associated TCR beta chains were more clonally expanded and had lower generation probabilities than equally common non-associated chains. The classifier was reported to diagnose cytomegalovirus status with high specificity and sensitivity in both the original and validation cohorts. When HLA alleles, especially DR and DQ, strongly co-occurred, TCR associations were difficult to assign to individual alleles. V-gene and J-gene trimming of TCR beta chains was associated with a missense DCLRE1C variant in a later genetic analysis, and the association was replicated in an independent cohort. The authors suggested that the approach could potentially be extended to other disease states and immunological phenotypes. Because the 87-base-pair reads could not distinguish some IMGT-functional V segments, including TRBV6-2 and TRBV6-3, those segments were excluded. Because counts were too low, under 20 rarely observed V segments, including chromosome 9 orphons, were left out of the earlier analysis of 500 to 750 of the donors. Presence/absence analyses assumed roughly uniform sequencing depth across donors, an assumption that may not hold. For the cohort, immune exposure information was limited to CMV serostatus. In the study, approximately 160 TCR beta chains were listed as associated with cytomegalovirus. In a later analysis, several top co-occurrence clusters were reported to appear linked to parvovirus B19, influenza, CMV and Epstein-Barr virus. Most TCR sequences were seen in very few donors, while some public TCRs were found in many individuals. A further reported finding was that TCR beta sequences accurately predicted the HLA-A and HLA-B alleles for most subjects in the first cohort. A group of highly shared sequence variants was considered likely to be a technical artifact of the sequencing pipeline. In a later analysis, TCR association rates were found to vary across HLA loci, with the most associated TCRs seen for DRB1 alleles and the fewest for HLA-C alleles. A later analysis associated about 17,000 TCR beta sequences with specific HLA alleles at a false discovery rate of 0.05. According to a later analysis, most CMV-associated TCR beta chains appeared to be HLA-restricted, and the HLA associations seemed to be driven largely by CMV exposure. In vitro tests confirmed that three of the cytomegalovirus-associated TCR beta chains recognize cytomegalovirus antigens. A later genetic analysis reported fewer N-insertions in productive TCRs among donors in an Asian-associated ancestry cluster than the roughly 620-donor mean. Correlated functional status among segregating V segments might reflect linkage disequilibrium, but an unknown experimental factor could not be ruled out.

The protocol used for the library was the immunoSEQ multiplex PCR assay. For the multiplex PCR, a mixture combining 60 forward primers for TCR Vbeta segments and 13 reverse primers for TCR Jbeta segments was used. A multiplex PCR assay on genomic DNA amplified the CDR3 region of rearranged TCR beta genes. On the Illumina HiSeq System, the amplified TCR beta libraries were sequenced as 87-base-pair reads. The original methods were these. In a later analysis, tens of millions of unique TCR beta chains were counted across the 500 to 850 repertoires, and roughly 11 million of these chains were shared by at least two donors. Raw reads were error-corrected and collapsed into unique sequences by a nearest-neighbor algorithm in which closely related sequences were merged to remove PCR and sequencing errors. CDR3 sequences were aligned to IMGT reference sequences to assign V, D and J gene segments. For a sequence to be retained, a match of at least six nucleotides was required to both a V gene segment and a J gene segment. Rearrangements were called productive when the CDR3 lacked stop codons and stayed in frame with V and J; all others were non-productive. CDR3 was defined by IMGT convention, running from the second conserved V-encoded cysteine to the conserved J-encoded phenylalanine. In an earlier analysis of more than 550 of the donors, sequences lacking an unambiguous match to a single V gene segment were excluded. An earlier analysis of 550 to 650 of the donors classified V segments as functional when productive rearrangements were above 56.7% and as segregating when the standard deviation between donors was above 5%. A statistical classification framework was built to diagnose cytomegalovirus status from the catalog of TCR beta chain sequences. A later analysis assigned V and J genes by comparing TCR nucleotide sequences with IMGT/GENE-DB human TR gene sequences. A later analysis assigned CDR3 sequences and most-parsimonious VDJ recombination scenarios with the TCRdist pipeline. In a later analysis, every TCR beta chain was defined by the combination of its CDR3 amino acid sequence and its V-gene family, and reads without a unique V-gene family were dropped. In a later analysis, several hundred highly shared, low-generation-probability nucleotide sequences were removed to address suspected cross-contamination and a sequencing artifact. For each public chain, a later analysis derived a clonal expansion index from normalized ranks of inferred template counts within each repertoire. A later analysis computed generation probabilities with a VDJ recombination model fitted to out-of-frame rearrangements, and checked the results against IGoR. A later analysis scored TCR-TCR, TCR-HLA and TCR-CMV co-occurrence with hypergeometric tests, applying a repertoire-size bias correction to TCR pairs. False discovery rates were estimated in a later analysis by permuting HLA or CMV assignments 20 times. A later analysis grouped co-occurring TCRs with DBSCAN, adding TCRdist sequence similarity when clustering within HLA-allele-positive subsets. For co-occurrence clustering, repertoires with fewer than 30,000 or more than 120,000 public chains were excluded, along with 5 or 6 repertoires with anomalous nucleotide sharing. The table was pulled from immuneACCESS by TCRdb, which kept in-frame rearrangements only. Such tables lose some clones; where checked, under half of the loss comes from unresolved V genes, and the rest has no known cause. The DNA gave D and trimming, while V, J and clone size come from that table. Counted in this sample were about 130,000 clones; more than 60% of them appeared once. The ten largest clones add up to 2.1% of the sample.

Comments on this clone: Its specific antigen is unknown. Per-base qualities were not stored, and no clone one base away is much larger. The same CDR3 also results from other DNA sequences found in this sample.

In total, approximately 700 healthy bone marrow donors made up the cohort. At the time of sampling, every cohort member was nominally healthy, though immune exposures that went unrecorded were likely present. The donor was CMV seropositive and was included in the group of 250 to 350 seropositive cohort members. Each donor provided a peripheral blood sample, and peripheral blood mononuclear cells were used for TCR beta sequencing. Genomic DNA extraction from the blood cell samples was performed with the Qiagen DNeasy Blood Extraction Kit. The source is a woman between 40 and 50 years old in good health and CMV-seropositive. The rearranged chain carries TRBV27 and TRBJ2-1, and TRBD1 matches 12 of the central bases. The sequencing input was PBMCs. The CDR3: CASSAGQGAYEQFF. Here is the DNA: TGTGCCAGCAGTGCGGGACAGGGGGCCTATGAGCAGTTCTTC.